This TCR beta chain was retrieved from a study of PD-1 blockade in classical Hodgkin lymphoma. Relapses following autologous stem cell transplantation were seen in all patients, with brentuximab vedotin exposure varying. The study purified CD4+ T cells from thawed PBMCs using magnetic negative selection. With 4 bases clipped from V and 4 bases from J, the junction kept 4 bases outside the gene matches. This CDR3 region has 14 residues. Germline values: CDR1 SGHDT, CDR2 YYEEEE. Only in-frame clones appear in the TCRdb table, and some are missing; sequencing was by immunoSEQ multiplex PCR. The data contain approximately 9,600 clones, about 79% of them seen just once; the ten biggest clones take up 4% to 5%. In this sample, this clone turned up a few times.

The clonotype originates from a human donor with classical Hodgkin lymphoma. The sample was CD4+ T cells from blood, taken at baseline. The chain has TRBV5-6 and TRBJ2-5; 10 nucleotides match TRBD2. The CDR3 bases are TGTGCCAGCAGCCTAGCGGGAGTAGTAGAGACCCAGTACTTC. Its translation is CASSLAGVVETQYF.